The 8 T cell receptor beta chains below were found in one sample sequenced in a study of blood T cell repertoires in COVID-19 (dated by TCRdb to 2019 to 2021). Library preparation used the immunoSEQ multiplex PCR assay. The table was pulled from immuneACCESS by TCRdb, which kept in-frame rearrangements only. Such tables lose some clones; where checked, under half of the loss comes from unresolved V genes, and the rest has no known cause. This sample has 240,000 or so clones in its table, and more than 75% of those were observed once. Roughly 3.5% of the sample belongs to the ten largest clones. The sample consisted of PBMCs or T cells enriched from blood (not recorded which). These TCRs come from a middle-aged woman with acute COVID-19.

This sequence joins TRBV20-1 and TRBJ2-3; TRBD2 aligns across 8 bases. Germline CDR1 and CDR2: DFQATT and SNEGSKA (reference sequence). The V segment lost 4 bases and the J segment 9 bases; nucleotides outside the gene matches: 3. The CDR3 runs 11 residues. In nucleotides, the CDR3 is TGCAGTGCTAACCCTAGCGGGACGCAGTATTTT. Its protein is CSANPSGTQYF.

The rearrangement uses TRBV28 and TRBJ2-5; D perhaps matches TRBD2 (6 bases). Germline CDR1 reads MDHEN; CDR2 reads SYDVKM. CDR3 length: 13 amino acids. The germline V and J ends were trimmed by 3 bases and 7 bases, with 12 bases remaining between them. The CDR3 sequence: CASSFLDSGTQYF. In nucleotides, the CDR3 is TGTGCCAGCAGTTTCCTGGATAGCGGGACCCAGTACTTC.

With respect to this clone: This same CDR3 is encoded by further DNA sequences in the sample. The chain uses TRBV5-1 and TRBJ1-1; TRBD1 aligns across 7 bases. CDR3 length equals 14 residues. CDR1 is SGHRS and CDR2 is YFSETQ in the germline V gene. Trimming removed 0 bases from V and 3 bases from J; junction bases left unmatched: 2. CDR3 DNA: TGCGCCAGCAGCTTGGGAGGGGGCGACACTGAAGCTTTCTTT. Translated, it gives CASSLGGGDTEAFF.

The chain recombines TRBV11-2 with TRBJ2-2; 7 positions agree with TRBD1. This CDR3 is 15 amino acids long. Losses at the gene ends were 3 bases for V and 5 bases for J; bases not matched to a gene: 6. Germline V gives CDR1 SGHAT, CDR2 FQNNGV. This CDR3 reads CASSFRQGNTGELFF. The CDR3 nucleotides read TGTGCCAGCAGCTTCCGACAGGGAAATACCGGGGAGCTGTTTTTT.

V is TRBV5-6 and J is TRBJ2-3; TRBD1 agrees at 7 bases. The junction had 15 bases not matched to a gene; V was cut back by 4 bases and J by 4 bases. CDR3 length equals 17 residues. Looked up from germline, CDR1 is SGHDT and CDR2 is YYEEEE. The CDR3 nucleotides read TGTGCCAGCAGCGAAACAGGGGCGGCTAGAACGGCAGATACGCAGTATTTT. Translation gives CASSETGAARTADTQYF.

Comment on this clone: The junction departs from the called germline gene at one end, perhaps through a read error. V and J are TRBV6-5 and TRBJ1-1, with D hard to call. The CDR3 contains 14 residues. Germline values: CDR1 MNHEY, CDR2 SVGAGI. The CDR3 protein is CASSDSLGNTEAFF. CDR3 in DNA: TGTGCCAGCAGTGACTCTTTGGGCAACACTGAAGCTTTCTTT.

The chain joins TRBV6-5 to TRBJ2-1; 9 bases map to TRBD1. The CDR3 has 15 residues. The V gene's germline CDR1 is MNHEY and CDR2 SVGAGI. J gave up 7 bases and V 6 bases, and 10 bases lay outside the gene matches. The chain's CDR3 is CASSDRDREGNEQFF. In DNA form, the CDR3 reads TGTGCCAGCAGCGACCGGGACAGGGAGGGGAATGAGCAGTTCTTC.

The chain uses TRBV5-6 and TRBJ2-5, with 7 bases identical to TRBD1. This CDR3 region has 14 residues. CDR1 is SGHDT, CDR2 YYEEEE, per germline. Trimming removed 4 bases from V and 5 bases from J; junction bases left unmatched: 8. The CDR3 sequence is CASSPEARGETQYF. CDR3 coding DNA: TGTGCCAGCAGCCCGGAGGCCAGGGGGGAGACCCAGTACTTC.